This TCR beta chain was obtained from a study of OX40 agonist ivuxolimab in advanced cancers. Overall study context: Those enrolled were approximately 87% male, with a mean age of about 66 years and ages from about 20 to 79. Among those treated, three patients had partial responses, one with hepatocellular carcinoma and two with cutaneous melanoma. Points from the study as a whole: Averaging showed that CD8+ T cells had more expanded clones than CD4+ did.

Sequencing used immunoSEQ multiplex PCR; TCRdb keeps in-frame clones, though not all of them. The repertoire consists of approximately 10,000 clones, with 86% occurring once and the leading ten covering about 30%. Sampling times: baseline, cycle 4 day 1, cycle 7 day 1. The CDR3 loop spans 15 amino acids. Germline assignment: CDR1 SGHRS and CDR2 YFSETQ. V lost 4 bases and J lost 2, with 15 bases in between. As to this clone: Its target is unknown.

The clonotype originates from an adult with an advanced solid tumor such as melanoma, head and neck, liver or kidney cancer. This chain uses TRBV5-1 with TRBJ2-5; tentatively, D is TRBD2 (6 bases). The sample in question was CD4+ or CD8+ T cells sorted from blood, obtained in a trial of the OX40 agonist ivuxolimab. For the CDR3, the DNA is TGCGCCAGCAGCAGAACGGCCCTAGCGCAAGAGACCCAGTACTTC. Translation: CASSRTALAQETQYF.